This is a list of T cell receptor beta chains from one sample in a study of long-term antiretroviral therapy in people with HIV. TCRdb's table, derived via immunoSEQ multiplex PCR, lists solely in-frame clones and lacks some. The table records some 19,000 clones, 87% of them present only once. The sample here was unsorted PBMCs, taken 2.6 years after starting antiretroviral therapy. All receptors come from a woman in her fifties or sixties with HIV. Each CDR3 is given with its conserved first and last residue. D genes are given only for firm matches. Clone size is given for some rows only: seen once, a few or many times, or a class if the clone is expanded.

-	-	TRBV7-2	TRBJ2-1	13	CASSLASSDEQFF	TGTGCCAGCAGCTTAGCGTCATCGGATGAGCAGTTCTTC
-	-	TRBV5-1	TRBJ2-1	15	CASSLSGGSDNEQFF	TGCGCCAGCAGCTTGTCTGGGGGGTCGGACAATGAGCAGTTCTTC
-	once	TRBV19	TRBJ1-5	14	CASSMAGGFQPQHF	TGTGCCAGTAGTATGGCCGGGGGATTTCAGCCCCAGCATTTT
-	-	TRBV7-2	TRBJ2-7	15	CASSNLYLPPYEQYF	TGTGCCAGCAGCAACCTCTACCTCCCTCCCTACGAGCAGTACTTC
-	once	TRBV10-3	TRBJ2-3	13	CAISGSPTDTQYF	TGTGCCATCAGTGGGTCCCCCACAGATACGCAGTATTTT
-	-	TRBV7-9	TRBJ1-1	13	CASSLGGRTEAFF	TGTGCCAGCAGCCTGGGGGGGAGAACTGAAGCTTTCTTT
-	-	TRBV6-1	TRBJ1-3	15	CASSGQSNSGNTIYF	TGTGCCAGCAGTGGACAGTCGAACTCTGGAAACACCATATATTTT
-	-	TRBV5-1	TRBJ2-7	13	CASSPGGTYEQYF	TGCGCCAGCAGCCCGGGTGGTACCTACGAGCAGTACTTC
TRBD1	-	TRBV18	TRBJ2-1	16	CASSPFRRGLGNEQFF	TGTGCCAGCTCACCATTTCGCAGGGGGCTAGGCAATGAGCAGTTCTTC
TRBD2	-	TRBV7-2	TRBJ2-3	16	CASSPGLAGAADTQYF	TGTGCCAGCAGCCCCGGACTAGCGGGGGCCGCCGATACGCAGTATTTT
-	-	TRBV6-1	TRBJ1-3	16	CASSEDLHSSGNTIYF	TGTGCCAGCAGCGAAGATCTCCATAGCTCTGGAAACACCATATATTTT
-	-	TRBV7-9	TRBJ2-1	14	CASSLGAEEFEQFF	TGTGCCAGCAGCTTAGGAGCCGAAGAATTCGAGCAGTTCTTC
-	-	TRBV18	TRBJ2-1	15	CASSPPSRDYNEQFF	TGTGCCAGCTCACCACCGTCGCGGGATTACAATGAGCAGTTCTTC
-	-	TRBV28	TRBJ2-1	13	CASKGVNYNEQFF	TGTGCCAGCAAGGGGGTTAACTACAATGAGCAGTTCTTC
-	medium-sized	TRBV4-1	TRBJ1-3	14	CASSGIAEGNTIYF	TGCGCCAGCAGCGGGATCGCGGAGGGAAACACCATATATTTT
TRBD1	-	TRBV6-5	TRBJ2-7	15	CASSYSSRGPYEQYF	TGTGCCAGCAGTTACTCGTCCAGGGGGCCCTACGAGCAGTACTTC
-	-	TRBV5-1	TRBJ2-3	15	CASSSQISSTDTQYF	TGCGCCAGCAGCTCACAGATATCTAGCACAGATACGCAGTATTTT
TRBD1	-	TRBV6-5	TRBJ1-1	11	CASSYLDRTFF	TGTGCCAGCAGTTACTTGGACAGGACTTTCTTT
-	-	TRBV10-3	TRBJ2-1	12	CASRGAYNEQFF	TGTGCCAGTAGGGGCGCCTACAATGAGCAGTTCTTC
-	-	TRBV19	TRBJ2-1	14	CASSIAGAYNEQFF	TGTGCCAGTAGTATAGCGGGAGCCTACAATGAGCAGTTCTTC
-	few	TRBV7-3	TRBJ2-2	13	CASSPSPTGELFF	TGTGCCAGCAGCCCTAGCCCCACCGGGGAGCTGTTTTTT
-	-	TRBV7-9	TRBJ2-1	12	CASSSLSGEQFF	TGTGCCAGCAGCTCTTTGTCCGGGGAGCAGTTCTTC
TRBD2	-	TRBV7-6	TRBJ2-1	15	CASSPGASGRAEQFF	TGTGCCAGCAGCCCAGGGGCTAGCGGGAGGGCTGAGCAGTTCTTC
-	-	TRBV19	TRBJ2-2	13	CAMSGLHTGELFF	TGTGCCATGTCCGGGTTGCACACCGGGGAGCTGTTTTTT
TRBD2	-	TRBV28	TRBJ2-1	16	CASSTSGSSGHNEQFF	TGTGCCAGCAGTACTTCAGGGTCTAGCGGTCACAATGAGCAGTTCTTC
TRBD1	-	TRBV5-4	TRBJ2-5	17	CASSAPPGTGHFYSQYF	TGTGCCAGCAGCGCGCCGCCAGGGACAGGTCATTTCTATTCCCAGTACTTC
TRBD1	once	TRBV19	TRBJ2-1	14	CASRRDRGNNEQFF	TGTGCCAGTAGGAGGGACAGGGGAAACAATGAGCAGTTCTTC
-	-	TRBV25-1	TRBJ2-3	17	CASSENRILPSTDTQYF	TGTGCCAGCAGTGAAAACCGGATCTTACCTAGCACAGATACGCAGTATTTT
-	-	TRBV9	TRBJ2-1	14	CASSVAGGDYEQFF	TGTGCCAGCAGCGTAGCTGGAGGGGACTATGAGCAGTTCTTC
-	-	TRBV27	TRBJ2-2	18	CASSPLTPPGQNTGELFF	TGTGCCAGCAGTCCACTAACCCCTCCGGGACAGAACACCGGGGAGCTGTTTTTT
-	-	TRBV14	TRBJ1-2	13	CASSLVSAIGYTF	TGTGCCAGCAGCCTAGTTTCGGCTATTGGCTACACCTTC
-	-	TRBV5-6	TRBJ1-1	13	CASSLFSSTEAFF	TGTGCCAGCAGCTTGTTCAGCTCCACTGAAGCTTTCTTT
TRBD1	few	TRBV18	TRBJ1-1	19	CASSPIPFSTGTVNTEAFF	TGTGCCAGCTCACCGATACCATTCTCGACCGGGACAGTGAACACTGAAGCTTTCTTT
-	once	TRBV29-1	TRBJ2-1	15	CSVETGGGAYNEQFF	TGCAGCGTTGAGACAGGTGGGGGGGCCTACAATGAGCAGTTCTTC
-	-	TRBV15	TRBJ2-3	15	CATSRGGASTDTQYF	TGTGCCACCAGCAGAGGAGGGGCTAGCACAGATACGCAGTATTTT
-	-	TRBV28	TRBJ2-2	15	CASREGSKDTGELFF	TGTGCCAGCAGGGAGGGGAGTAAAGACACCGGGGAGCTGTTTTTT
-	once	TRBV10-3	TRBJ2-5	14	CAISESKSRETQYF	TGTGCCATCAGTGAGTCGAAATCCAGGGAGACCCAGTACTTC
-	-	TRBV18	TRBJ2-7	12	CASSDLDYEQYF	TGTGCCAGCTCAGACCTCGACTACGAGCAGTACTTC
TRBD1	-	TRBV29-1	TRBJ2-7	13	CSAGTGGSYEQYF	TGCAGCGCTGGGACAGGGGGCTCCTACGAGCAGTACTTC
TRBD1	-	TRBV7-2	TRBJ2-7	15	CASSTIDRVAYEQYF	TGTGCCAGCAGCACCATAGACAGGGTCGCCTACGAGCAGTACTTC
-	-	TRBV5-3	TRBJ2-6	14	CARSHGQGANVLTF	TGTGCCAGAAGCCACGGACAGGGGGCCAACGTCCTGACTTTC
-	-	TRBV7-2	TRBJ2-7	13	CASSFSPLGEQYF	TGTGCCAGCAGCTTTTCACCTCTTGGGGAGCAGTACTTC
-	-	TRBV29-1	TRBJ2-1	12	CSVEGSYNEQFF	TGCAGCGTTGAGGGCTCCTACAATGAGCAGTTCTTC
-	-	TRBV23-1	TRBJ2-5	10	CASPRETQYF	TGCGCCAGCCCCCGGGAGACCCAGTACTTC
-	-	TRBV7-6	TRBJ1-4	15	CASSLVGGTNEKLFF	TGTGCCAGCAGCTTAGTGGGGGGCACTAATGAAAAACTGTTTTTT
TRBD1	-	TRBV19	TRBJ2-4	12	CASSIFGDSKYF	TGTGCCAGTAGTATTTTTGGGGACAGTAAGTACTTC
-	few	TRBV10-3	TRBJ1-3	11	CAISGGNTIYF	TGTGCCATCAGCGGTGGAAACACCATATATTTT
-	-	TRBV7-9	TRBJ2-3	13	CASSPQQTDTQYF	TGTGCCAGCAGCCCCCAGCAAACAGATACGCAGTATTTT
-	once	TRBV7-2	TRBJ2-1	15	CASSLEATKHNEQFF	TGTGCCAGCAGCCTAGAGGCGACAAAACACAATGAGCAGTTCTTC
-	-	TRBV25-1	TRBJ2-5	14	CASSPRMGRETQYF	TGTGCCAGCAGCCCCCGGATGGGACGGGAGACCCAGTACTTC
-	few	TRBV5-6	TRBJ2-7	17	CASSLGAGQRSSYEQYF	TGTGCCAGCAGCTTGGGGGCGGGACAGCGGAGCTCCTACGAGCAGTACTTC
-	-	TRBV6-1	TRBJ1-2	15	CASSDWGALSYGYTF	TGTGCCAGCAGTGATTGGGGGGCCCTGTCCTATGGCTACACCTTC
TRBD1	-	TRBV5-1	TRBJ1-1	14	CASSVQGMNTEAFF	TGCGCCAGCAGCGTACAGGGGATGAACACTGAAGCTTTCTTT
-	once	TRBV5-1	TRBJ2-3	15	CASSLRPGPSDTQYF	TGCGCCAGCAGCTTGAGACCGGGACCTAGCGATACGCAGTATTTT
-	-	TRBV12-5	TRBJ2-3	14	CASGLSGYGDTQYF	TGTGCTAGTGGTTTGTCTGGGTATGGAGATACGCAGTATTTT
-	-	TRBV19	TRBJ1-1	17	CASSIGGTLNSPAEAFF	TGTGCCAGTAGTATTGGTGGGACACTCAATTCGCCGGCTGAAGCTTTCTTT
-	-	TRBV2	TRBJ2-5	11	CASSVEETQYF	TGTGCCAGCAGTGTTGAGGAGACCCAGTACTTC
TRBD1	-	TRBV27	TRBJ1-1	16	CASRNLLQGGFSEAFF	TGTGCCAGCAGAAATCTTTTACAGGGGGGCTTCTCTGAAGCTTTCTTT
-	-	TRBV15	TRBJ1-1	16	CATSSSSWPMNTEAFF	TGTGCCACCAGCAGCTCATCTTGGCCGATGAACACTGAAGCTTTCTTT